The T cell receptor beta chain described here comes from a study of low-dose radiotherapy and immunotherapy resistance in tumors. First-strand cDNA relied on TRAV- and TRBV-specific primers spanning alpha and beta chains. For amplifying TCRs, the PCR ran for 20 to 25 cycles with Phusion, which was used together with a constant-region primer and the adapter on the V primers. TCRdb re-analysed the reads in MiXCR, keeping a single row per CDR3 protein. This sample has 30,000 to 50,000 distinct CDR3 sequences, with roughly 30% found just once. Time point denoted: before trial treatment. Donors received nivolumab, ipilimumab, aspirin, low-dose cyclophosphamide and low-dose radiotherapy. CDR1 and CDR2 (germline): MGHRA, YSYEKL. V lost 0 bases to trimming and J lost 8 bases; unmatched junction nucleotides: 16. The CDR3 is 18 residues long. This clonotype was picked up many times.

The V gene is TRBV4-1, the J gene TRBJ2-1; 7 bases are a match to TRBD2. The receptor comes from a male donor with gallbladder cancer. The material was PBMCs, obtained before treatment. CDR3 sequence (DNA): TGCGCCAGCAGCCAAGATCTTAGCCGGACTAGTCGTGTCGATGAGCAGTTCTTC. It yields the protein CASSQDLSRTSRVDEQFF.